One T cell receptor (beta chain) is described in this entry. Antigen unknown. The source of the sample is a study of Ad26.COV2.S vaccination and SARS-CoV-2 variants. The wider study: COV1001, an Ad26.COV2.S trial, supplied this vaccine-arm donor. Whole-study findings and limits: Spike-specific CD8+ and CD4+ T cell responses reportedly showed substantial breadth after vaccination.

Germline assignment: CDR1 MGHDK and CDR2 SYGVNS. The CDR3 consists of 13 residues. With 4 bases removed from V and 1 base from J, the gap between germline ends came to 4 bases. Specified treatment: about 20 received Ad26.COV2.S at low or high dose, single or two shots; 5 received placebo; per-sample allocation not given. Samples analyzed were those drawn on day 63 after the first vaccine or placebo injection. The method was immunoSEQ multiplex PCR; TCRdb's version includes in-frame clones alone and lacks a portion of them. This sample has about 680,000 clones; around 92% occur once, and the top ten carry roughly 1.5%.

This TCR came from a person aged 18-60 years who received the Ad26.COV2.S COVID-19 vaccine or a placebo. V gene TRBV25-1 combines with J gene TRBJ2-2; D is ambiguous. Material: peripheral blood, obtained in a trial of Ad26.COV2.S vaccine versus placebo. The CDR3 spells CASSGWNTGELFF. The DNA for the CDR3 is TGTGCCAGCAGTGGTTGGAACACCGGGGAGCTGTTTTTT.